This T cell receptor beta chain appears in the sequencing data of a study of T cell responses to AZD1222 COVID-19 vaccine. Regarding this clone: What it binds is not known.

Study conclusions and caveats: Reportedly, close to half of spike-specific TCRs are directed against unmutated variant regions. Spike-specific TCR breadth and depth rose after two AZD1222 doses.

The method was immunoSEQ multiplex PCR; TCRdb's version includes in-frame clones alone and lacks a portion of them. The table lists more than 150,000 clones, about nine tenths of them singletons. The CDR3 loop spans 19 amino acids. The germline V gene encodes CDR1 LGHDT and CDR2 YNNKEL (reference sequence). Trimming cost V 2 bases and J 2 bases; bases outside gene matches: 14. Here the sequenced sample was peripheral blood, taken on day 0 of MenACWY control vaccination. The TCR sequence derives from an adult in good health. The rearrangement links TRBV3-1 (or the pseudogene TRBV3-2) to TRBJ2-3, with TRBD2 matching over 9 bases. Written as DNA, the CDR3 is TGTGCCAGCAGCCAACAGCGAAGGGGCCTAGCGGGGACCACAGATACGCAGTATTTT. It is translated as CASSQQRRGLAGTTDTQYF.